This T cell receptor (beta chain) was identified in a study of T cell repertoires in cytomegalovirus infection. This CDR3 region has 12 residues. Germline V gene data show CDR1 as MNHEY and CDR2 as SMNVEV (reference sequence). The germline V and J ends were trimmed by 6 bases and 7 bases, with 10 bases remaining between them. This clonotype has more than one count but fewer than ten. As yet, its antigen is unknown. MiXCR, applied by TCRdb to the reads, yields one record per CDR3 protein. The sample lists roughly 150,000 distinct CDR3 sequences; about 32% were seen once. Material: CD8+ T cells from cultured PBMCs, obtained from culture after CMV antigen stimulation. The chain uses TRBV27 and TRBJ2-1, with a possible D match to TRBD2 (6 bases). The TCR originated in a human donor in good health (CMV status not recorded). Some clones in this sample may be carry-over from other donors' samples. CDR3 amino acids: CASRTTRNEQFF. CDR3 bases: TGTGCCAGCAGAACGACTAGGAATGAGCAGTTCTTC.